The present entry profiles one T cell receptor (beta chain) with its context. The antigen remains undetermined. This record belongs to a study of vaccination effects on CD4 cells after COVID-19. Antigen-specific CD4+ T cells expanded by the ViraFEST assay with viral peptide pools were then sequenced. With roughly 10 days of culture completed, CD4+ T cells were isolated. All study participants received two doses of BNT162b2 or mRNA-1273 vaccine. Wells each received under 2.5 million PBMC, cultured with around 9.3 IU/ml IL-2 and about 10 ug/ml peptides. IL-2 medium was substituted for half the medium on days 3 and 7. Study-wide results and limits: Convalescent patients were scarce in the study, and it lacked early post-infection timepoints.

The CDR3 runs 15 residues. V lost 6 bases and J lost 3; bases outside the gene matches: 10. Germline CDR1 reads MNHEY; CDR2 reads SVGEGT. This table comes from immunoSEQ multiplex PCR, and its TCRdb copy is limited to in-frame clones, with some not included. Here the sample spans over 50,000 clones, approximately 73% being singletons. This TCR was sampled from a human donor who received a COVID-19 vaccine. The chain is built from TRBV6-2 or TRBV6-3 and TRBJ2-7, with 8 bases identical to TRBD2. The input for sequencing was CD4+ T cells from PBMCs cultured with HCoV-229E spike peptides, taken after COVID-19 vaccination. The CDR3: CASSDPAGGDYEQYV. CDR3 bases: TGTGCCAGCAGCGACCCCGCGGGGGGTGACTACGAGCAGTACGTC.